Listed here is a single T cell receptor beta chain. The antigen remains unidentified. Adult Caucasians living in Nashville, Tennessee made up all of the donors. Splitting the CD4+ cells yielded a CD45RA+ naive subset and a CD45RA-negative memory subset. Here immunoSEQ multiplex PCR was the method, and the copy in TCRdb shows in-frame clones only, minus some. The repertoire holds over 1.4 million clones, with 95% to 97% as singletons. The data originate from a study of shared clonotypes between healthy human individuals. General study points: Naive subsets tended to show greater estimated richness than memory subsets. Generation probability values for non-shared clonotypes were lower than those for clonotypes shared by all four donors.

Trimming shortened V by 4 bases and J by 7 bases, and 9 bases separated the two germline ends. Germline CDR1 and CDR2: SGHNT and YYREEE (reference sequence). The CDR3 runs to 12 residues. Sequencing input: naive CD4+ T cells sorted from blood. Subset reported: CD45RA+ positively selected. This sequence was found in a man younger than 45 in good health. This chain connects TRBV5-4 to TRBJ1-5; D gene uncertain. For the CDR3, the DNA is TGTGCCAGCAGCGCGAAAGGGCAGCCCCAGCATTTT. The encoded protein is CASSAKGQPQHF.